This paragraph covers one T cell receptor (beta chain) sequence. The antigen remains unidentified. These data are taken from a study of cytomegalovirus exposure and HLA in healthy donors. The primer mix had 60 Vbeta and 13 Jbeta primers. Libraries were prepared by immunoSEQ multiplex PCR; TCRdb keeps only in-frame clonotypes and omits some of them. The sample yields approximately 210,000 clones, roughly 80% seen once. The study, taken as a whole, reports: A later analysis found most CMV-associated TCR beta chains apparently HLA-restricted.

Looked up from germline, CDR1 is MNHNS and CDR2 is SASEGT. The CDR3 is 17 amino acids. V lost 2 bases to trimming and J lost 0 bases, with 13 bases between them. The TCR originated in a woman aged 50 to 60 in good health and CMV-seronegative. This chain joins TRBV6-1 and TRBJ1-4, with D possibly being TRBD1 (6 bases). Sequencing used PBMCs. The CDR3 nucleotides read TGTGCCAGCAGTGAATGGGGCAGGGGCCCAACTAATGAAAAACTGTTTTTT. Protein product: CASSEWGRGPTNEKLFF.